Each of the 23 T cell receptor beta chains below was sequenced from the same sample in a study of cytomegalovirus exposure and HLA in healthy donors. The PCR made use of 60 Vbeta and 13 Jbeta primers. This table comes from immunoSEQ multiplex PCR, and its TCRdb copy is limited to in-frame clones, with some not included. In the table there are over 100,000 clones, 75% to 80% of which are singletons. Sequenced sample: PBMCs. These receptors were collected from a male donor in good health and CMV-seropositive.

The chain employs TRBV7-3 and TRBJ2-1; tentative D call: TRBD1 (7 bases). Germline CDR1 and CDR2: SGHTA and FQGTGA. Trimming took 5 bases from V and 5 from J, leaving 16 bases between them. CDR3 length equals 15 residues. In DNA form, the CDR3 reads TGTGCCAGCAGCCTCCAGGGGGGAGTCAACAATGAGCAGTTCTTC. Translated: CASSLQGGVNNEQFF.

J is TRBJ2-5 and V is TRBV19; a possible D gene is TRBD2 (5 bases). CDR1 and CDR2 (germline): LNHDA, SQIVND (reference sequence). This CDR3 has 13 amino acids. Trimming left V 10 bases short and J 5 bases short, with 17 bases between. CDR3 in amino acids: CATHDYLGETQYF. CDR3 bases: TGTGCCACCCACGACTACCTGGGGGAGACCCAGTACTTC.

Only a few counts were recorded for this clone. The chain joins TRBV4-1 to TRBJ2-7; the match to TRBD2 covers 7 bases. Germline values: CDR1 MGHRA, CDR2 YSYEKL. There are 17 residues in the CDR3. V lost 0 bases, J lost 2 bases, and 10 bases stayed unmatched. The CDR3 region has the DNA TGCGCCAGCAGCCAAGACGCGGGGGTAGCGGCTACCTACGAGCAGTACTTC. This sequence encodes CASSQDAGVAATYEQYF.

Note on this clone: The junction shows a germline mismatch at one end, possibly a read error. The J gene is TRBJ2-6, the V gene TRBV5-1, with D perhaps matching TRBD1 (5 bases). The V gene's germline CDR1 is SGHRS and CDR2 YFSETQ. The CDR3 is 14 residues long. The CDR3 nucleotides are TGCGCCAGCAGCTTGGGATCTGGGGCCAACGGCCTGACTTTC. It translates to CASSLGSGANGLTF.

For the CDR3, the DNA is TGTGCCAGCAGCCAAAAAAGATCCCTACTACAGGGTCCGGCAGATACGCAGTATTTT. The encoded protein is CASSQKRSLLQGPADTQYF. This sequence joins TRBV14 and TRBJ2-3; a possible D gene is TRBD1 (6 bases). In germline, CDR1 is SGHDN, CDR2 FVKESK. The CDR3 has 19 residues. The germline V and J ends were trimmed by 2 bases and 4 bases, with 25 bases remaining between them.

The gene calls are TRBV6-6 and TRBJ2-3; 8 nucleotides match TRBD2. The CDR3 consists of 13 residues. Germline CDR1 reads MNHNY; CDR2 reads SVGAGI (reference sequence). The V segment lost 11 bases and the J segment 5 bases; nucleotides outside the gene matches: 9. CDR3 DNA sequence: TGTGCCGCGGGGGGAGCCAGGGGAGATACGCAGTATTTT. Translated: CAAGGARGDTQYF.

The gene calls are TRBV29-1 and TRBJ2-1; TRBD1 matches at 7 bases. V gave up 7 bases and J gave up 6 bases; unmatched junction bases: 6. In germline, CDR1 is SQVTM, CDR2 ANQGSEA. The CDR3 has 12 residues. This CDR3 is CSARQGSNEQFF. Here the CDR3 DNA reads TGCAGCGCTAGACAGGGTAGCAATGAGCAGTTCTTC.

The chain recombines TRBV21-1 with TRBJ2-2; the table's D call, TRBD1, was not checked against the DNA. TRBV21-1 is a pseudogene locus. The CDR3 has 18 residues. Written as DNA, the CDR3 is TGTGCCAGCAGCAAAGAAAGTGGGCTCAATCATGGCACCGGGGAGCTGTTTTTT. It is translated as CASSKESGLNHGTGELFF.

This chain links TRBV7-2 with TRBJ2-5; a weak D match, TRBD2 (6 bases). V gave up 3 bases and J gave up 4 bases, with 12 bases separating them. Germline CDR1 reads SGHTA; CDR2 reads FQGNSA. CDR3 size: 14 residues. CDR3 amino acids: CASSFPTRGETQYF. CDR3 nucleotide sequence: TGTGCCAGCAGCTTTCCGACTAGGGGAGAGACCCAGTACTTC.

This chain uses TRBV5-4 with TRBJ2-3; TRBD2 agrees at 9 bases. Trimming removed 0 bases from V and 6 bases from J; junction bases left unmatched: 8. Germline V gene sequence: CDR1 SGHNT, CDR2 YYREEE (reference sequence). The CDR3 loop spans 16 amino acids. Written as DNA, the CDR3 is TGTGCCAGCAGCTTGGTGGCTAGCGGGATTGGGGATACGCAGTATTTT. The encoded protein is CASSLVASGIGDTQYF.

V is TRBV5-1 and J is TRBJ1-1; 8 nucleotides line up with TRBD1. From germline, CDR1 is SGHRS and CDR2 YFSETQ. Trimming cost V 3 bases and J 1 base; bases outside gene matches: 2. CDR3 length: 14 amino acids. The CDR3 coding sequence is TGCGCCAGCAGCTCGCAGGGGGCGAACACTGAAGCTTTCTTT. It translates to CASSSQGANTEAFF.

This rearrangement joins TRBV5-6 to TRBJ1-5; D remains unclear. CDR1 and CDR2 (germline): SGHDT, YYEEEE. Trimming stripped 2 bases from V and 3 bases from J, with 12 bases between. The CDR3 is 15 amino acids. CDR3 sequence (DNA): TGTGCCAGCAGCTTTGGAGGGCGGTTCAATCAGCCCCAGCATTTT. Translation: CASSFGGRFNQPQHF. The full variable domain, in which reference TRBV5-6 and TRBJ1-5 provide the parts outside the CDR3, is DAGVTQSPTHLIKTRGQQVTLRCSPKSGHDTVSWYQQALGQGPQFIFQYYEEEERQRGNFPDRFSGHQFPNYSSELNVNALLLGDSALYLCASSFGGRFNQPQHFGDGTRLSIL.

Points on this clone: A junction end diverges from the germline sequence, so it may reflect a read error. V is TRBV19 and J is TRBJ2-6; 9 nucleotides align to TRBD2. The CDR3 extends over 18 amino acids. Germline CDR1 is LNHDA and CDR2 is SQIVND (reference sequence). CDR3 bases: TGTGCCAGTACCCCCAGAGCAGGCGGGGGGGCTGGGGCCAACGGCCTGACTTTC. This sequence encodes CASTPRAGGGAGANGLTF.

In the case of this clone: One junction end disagrees with the germline gene, perhaps due to a read error. The gene calls are TRBV7-7 and TRBJ2-2, with 8 positions matching TRBD2. Germline V gene data show CDR1 as SSHAT and CDR2 as FNYEAQ (reference sequence). The length of the CDR3 is 15 residues. In DNA, the CDR3 is TGTGCTAGCAGCCCCGGGACTAGTCTTGAGGGGGAGCTGTTTTTT. This encodes CASSPGTSLEGELFF.

The chain links TRBV5-4 to TRBJ2-1; possible D gene TRBD2, 6 bases. The germline CDR1 and CDR2 sequences are SGHNT and YYREEE (reference sequence). The CDR3 runs to 17 residues. Trimming stripped 2 bases from V and 0 bases from J, with 15 bases between. The CDR3 protein is CASSFGAGHSSYNEQFF. DNA of the CDR3: TGTGCCAGCAGCTTCGGAGCGGGCCACAGCTCCTACAATGAGCAGTTCTTC. The full variable domain, completed using reference TRBV5-4 and TRBJ2-1, is ETGVTQSPTHLIKTRGQQVTLRCSSQSGHNTVSWYQQALGQGPQFIFQYYREEENGRGNFPPRFSGLQFPNYSSELNVNALELDDSALYLCASSFGAGHSSYNEQFFGPGTRLTVL.

This chain joins TRBV10-3 and TRBJ2-7; 10 bases are shared with TRBD2. The V gene end was trimmed by 6 bases and the J gene end by 3 bases; junction bases not matched to a gene: 8. The length of the CDR3 is 15 residues. Germline V CDR1 and CDR2: ENHRY, SYGVKD. This chain's CDR3 is CAISPGTSDGYEQYF. CDR3 DNA: TGTGCCATCAGCCCCGGGACTAGCGACGGCTACGAGCAGTACTTC.

The rearrangement joins TRBV5-8 to TRBJ2-2; TRBD1 matches 9 bases. This CDR3 region has 17 residues. Germline lookup yields CDR1 SGHTS and CDR2 YDEGEE. The junction had 10 bases not matched to a gene; V was cut back by 2 bases and J by 5 bases. The CDR3 DNA sequence: TGTGCCAGCAGCTTTACTTGGACAGGGGCGCTAACCGGGGAGCTGTTTTTT. It yields the protein CASSFTWTGALTGELFF.

This clone was observed a single time. The chain couples TRBV5-6 to TRBJ2-1; 7 bases are a match to TRBD2. The CDR3 contains 15 residues. V lost 2 bases and J lost 6; bases outside the gene matches: 8. Germline V gene data show CDR1 as SGHDT and CDR2 as YYEEEE. This CDR3 is CASSFPPLAANEQFF. The CDR3 nucleotides are TGTGCCAGCAGCTTCCCCCCTCTAGCGGCCAATGAGCAGTTCTTC.

The rearrangement uses TRBV13 and TRBJ2-3, with 7 bases that match TRBD2. Germline V gene data show CDR1 as PRHDT and CDR2 as FYEKMQ (reference sequence). The J segment lost 3 bases and the V segment lost 6 bases, leaving 6 bases of the junction unmatched. CDR3 length: 14 amino acids. CDR3 in amino acids: CASRSSGQTDTQYF. The DNA of the CDR3 is TGTGCCAGCAGGTCTAGCGGACAAACAGATACGCAGTATTTT.

The J gene is TRBJ2-2, the V gene TRBV5-8, with 9 bases lining up with TRBD1. The CDR3 consists of 15 residues. V gave up 4 bases and J gave up 4 bases; unmatched junction bases: 5. Germline V gives CDR1 SGHTS, CDR2 YDEGEE. The CDR3 coding sequence is TGTGCCAGCAGCCTACAGGGGGCGGGCACCGGGGAGCTGTTTTTT. It codes for CASSLQGAGTGELFF.

This clone was found a few times. V gene TRBV2 combines with J gene TRBJ2-3; 7 bases are shared with TRBD1. This CDR3 spans 14 amino acids. Germline CDR1 is SNHLY and CDR2 is FYNNEI. With V trimmed by 4 bases and J by 1 base, 2 bases remained unmatched. CDR3 sequence (DNA): TGTGCCAGCAGTGCGCAGGGGGGCACAGATACGCAGTATTTT. Its translation is CASSAQGGTDTQYF.

V usage is TRBV19 and J usage is TRBJ2-1; 8 bases are shared with TRBD1. This CDR3 has 14 residues. Trimming cost V 4 bases and J 7 bases; bases outside gene matches: 6. CDR1 and CDR2 from the germline V gene are LNHDA and SQIVND (reference sequence). Written as DNA, the CDR3 is TGTGCCAGTAGTACCCGACAGGGGAGGAATGAGCAGTTCTTC. It encodes CASSTRQGRNEQFF.

The V gene is TRBV5-1, the J gene TRBJ2-3; 12 bases align to TRBD2. CDR3 size: 15 residues. V lost 2 bases, J lost 4 bases, and 2 bases stayed unmatched. Per the germline V gene, CDR1 is SGHRS and CDR2 is YFSETQ. CDR3 DNA sequence: TGCGCCAGCAGCTTCCTAGCGGGAGGGGCAGATACGCAGTATTTT. Protein sequence: CASSFLAGGADTQYF.